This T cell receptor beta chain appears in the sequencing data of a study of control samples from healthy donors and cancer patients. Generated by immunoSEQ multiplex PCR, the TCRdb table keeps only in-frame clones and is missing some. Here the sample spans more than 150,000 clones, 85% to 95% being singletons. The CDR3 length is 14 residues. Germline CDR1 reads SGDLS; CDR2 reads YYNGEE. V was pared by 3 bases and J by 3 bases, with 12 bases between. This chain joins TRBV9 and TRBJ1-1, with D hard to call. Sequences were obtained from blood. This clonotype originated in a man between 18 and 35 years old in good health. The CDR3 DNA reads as TGTGCCAGCAGCGCGGAGAATCGGTACACTGAAGCTTTCTTT. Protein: CASSAENRYTEAFF.